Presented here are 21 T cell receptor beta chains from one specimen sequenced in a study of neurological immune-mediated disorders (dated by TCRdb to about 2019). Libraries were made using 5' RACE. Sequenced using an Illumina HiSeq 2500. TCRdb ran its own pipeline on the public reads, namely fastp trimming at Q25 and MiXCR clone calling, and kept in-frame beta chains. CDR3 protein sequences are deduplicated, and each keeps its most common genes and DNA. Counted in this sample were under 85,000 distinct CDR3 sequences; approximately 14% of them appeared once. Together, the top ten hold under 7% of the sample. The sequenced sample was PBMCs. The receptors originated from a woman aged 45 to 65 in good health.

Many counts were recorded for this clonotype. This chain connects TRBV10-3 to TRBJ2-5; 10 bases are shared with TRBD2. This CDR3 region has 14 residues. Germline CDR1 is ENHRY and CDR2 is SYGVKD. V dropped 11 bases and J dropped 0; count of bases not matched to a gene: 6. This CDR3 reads CAVQAGGYQETQYF. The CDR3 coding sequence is TGTGCCGTCCAAGCGGGAGGGTACCAAGAGACCCAGTACTTC.

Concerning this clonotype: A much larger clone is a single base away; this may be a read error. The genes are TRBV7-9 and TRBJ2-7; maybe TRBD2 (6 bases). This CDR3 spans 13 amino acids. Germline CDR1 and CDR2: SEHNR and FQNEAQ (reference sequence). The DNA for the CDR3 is TGTGCCAACAGCCCCGGGAGCGCCTGGGAGCAGTACTTC. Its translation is CANSPGSAWEQYF.

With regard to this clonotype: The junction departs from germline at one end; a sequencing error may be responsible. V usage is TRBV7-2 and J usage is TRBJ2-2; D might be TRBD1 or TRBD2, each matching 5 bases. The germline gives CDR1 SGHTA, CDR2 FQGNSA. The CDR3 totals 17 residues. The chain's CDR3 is CASSLPSPGRGTGEPVF. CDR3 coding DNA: TGTGCCAGCAGCTTACCCTCCCCGGGACGTGGGACCGGGGAGCCGGTTTTT.

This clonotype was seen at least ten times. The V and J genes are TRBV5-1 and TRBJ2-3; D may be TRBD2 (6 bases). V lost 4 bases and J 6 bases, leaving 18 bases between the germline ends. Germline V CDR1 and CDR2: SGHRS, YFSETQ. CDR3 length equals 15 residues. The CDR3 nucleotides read TGCGCCAGCAGCCTCCGGGACTCGCAGGAGGATACGCAGTATTTT. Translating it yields CASSLRDSQEDTQYF.

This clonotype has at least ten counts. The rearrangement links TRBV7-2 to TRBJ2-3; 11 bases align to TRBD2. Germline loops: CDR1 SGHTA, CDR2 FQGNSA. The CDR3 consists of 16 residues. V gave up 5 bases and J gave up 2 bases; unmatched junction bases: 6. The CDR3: CASSTRLAGNTDTQYF. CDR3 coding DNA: TGTGCCAGCAGCACGCGACTAGCGGGAAACACAGATACGCAGTATTTT.

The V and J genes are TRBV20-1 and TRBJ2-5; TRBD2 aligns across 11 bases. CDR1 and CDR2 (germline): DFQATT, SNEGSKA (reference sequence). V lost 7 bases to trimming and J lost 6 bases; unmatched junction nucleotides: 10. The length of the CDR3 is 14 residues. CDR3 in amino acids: CSVISGGAGKTQYF. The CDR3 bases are TGCAGTGTAATTAGCGGGGGGGCCGGGAAGACCCAGTACTTC.

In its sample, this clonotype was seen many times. The CDR3 DNA reads as TGTGCCAGCAGCTTAGGCGGACTAGCGGGGAAAGAGACCCAGTACTTC. It translates to CASSLGGLAGKETQYF. The chain has TRBV7-3 and TRBJ2-5; 12 bases are shared with TRBD2. The V and J ends lost 2 bases and 3 bases, in that order; junction bases with no gene match: 4. The CDR3 is 16 residues long. Germline values: CDR1 SGHTA, CDR2 FQGTGA.

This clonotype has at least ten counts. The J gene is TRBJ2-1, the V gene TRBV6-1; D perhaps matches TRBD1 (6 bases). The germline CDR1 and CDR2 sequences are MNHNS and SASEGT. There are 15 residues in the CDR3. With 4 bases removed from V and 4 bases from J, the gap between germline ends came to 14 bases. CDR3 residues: CASSATRDTYNEQFF. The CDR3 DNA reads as TGTGCCAGCAGTGCAACCCGGGACACATACAATGAGCAGTTCTTC.

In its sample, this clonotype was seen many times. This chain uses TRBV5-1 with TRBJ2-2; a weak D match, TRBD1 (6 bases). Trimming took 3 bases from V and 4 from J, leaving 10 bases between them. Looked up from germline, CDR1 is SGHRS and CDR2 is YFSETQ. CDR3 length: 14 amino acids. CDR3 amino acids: CASSWIRGTGELFF. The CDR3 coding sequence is TGCGCCAGCAGCTGGATCAGGGGCACCGGGGAGCTGTTTTTT. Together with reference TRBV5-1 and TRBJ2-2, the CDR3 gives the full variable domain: KAGVTQTPRYLIKTRGQQVTLSCSPISGHRSVSWYQQTPGQGLQFLFEYFSETQRNKGNFPGRFSGRQFSNSRSEMNVSTLELGDSALYLCASSWIRGTGELFFGEGSRLTVL.

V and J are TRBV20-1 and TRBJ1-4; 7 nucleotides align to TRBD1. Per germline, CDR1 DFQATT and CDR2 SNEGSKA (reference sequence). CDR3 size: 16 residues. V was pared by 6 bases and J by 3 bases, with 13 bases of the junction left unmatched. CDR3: CSAARQGIMANEKLFF. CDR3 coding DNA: TGCAGTGCCGCAAGACAGGGTATAATGGCTAATGAAAAACTGTTTTTT.

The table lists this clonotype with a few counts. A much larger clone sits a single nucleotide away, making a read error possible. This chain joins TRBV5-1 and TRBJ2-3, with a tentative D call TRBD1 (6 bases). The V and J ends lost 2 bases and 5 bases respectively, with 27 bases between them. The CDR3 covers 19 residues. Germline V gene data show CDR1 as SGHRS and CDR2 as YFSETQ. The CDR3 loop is CASSFPPIPGHGAKDTQYF. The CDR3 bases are TGCGCCAGCAGCTTCCCTCCTATCCCGGGACATGGGGCGAAAGATACGCAGTATTTT.

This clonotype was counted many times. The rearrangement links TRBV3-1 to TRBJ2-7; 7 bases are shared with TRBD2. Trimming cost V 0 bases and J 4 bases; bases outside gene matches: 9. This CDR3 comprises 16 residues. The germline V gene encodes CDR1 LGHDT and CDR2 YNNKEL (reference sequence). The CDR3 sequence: CASSQDGGSYWYEQYF. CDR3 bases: TGTGCCAGCAGCCAAGACGGGGGGTCGTACTGGTACGAGCAGTACTTC.

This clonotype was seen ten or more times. The CDR3 reads CAISVLGGVDTEAFF. The DNA of the CDR3 is TGTGCCATCAGCGTATTAGGGGGCGTGGACACTGAAGCTTTCTTT. V usage is TRBV10-3 and J usage is TRBJ1-1; 7 bases map to TRBD1. V shed 6 bases and J 3 bases; nucleotides not matched to a gene: 10. CDR3 length: 15 residues. From germline, CDR1 is ENHRY and CDR2 SYGVKD.

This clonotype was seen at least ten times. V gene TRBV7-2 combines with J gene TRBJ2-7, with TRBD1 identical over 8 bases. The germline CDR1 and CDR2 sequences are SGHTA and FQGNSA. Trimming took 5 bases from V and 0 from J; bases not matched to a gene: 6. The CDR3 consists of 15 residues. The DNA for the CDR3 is TGTGCCAGCAGCGTCGGACAGGGCCCCTCCTACGAGCAGTACTTC. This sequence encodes CASSVGQGPSYEQYF.

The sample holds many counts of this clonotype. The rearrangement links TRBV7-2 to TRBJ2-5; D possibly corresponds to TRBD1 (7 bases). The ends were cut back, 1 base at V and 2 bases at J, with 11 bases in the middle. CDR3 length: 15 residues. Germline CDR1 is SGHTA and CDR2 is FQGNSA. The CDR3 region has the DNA TGTGCCAGCAGCTTAGAGACAGGGAGGCAAGAGACCCAGTACTTC. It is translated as CASSLETGRQETQYF. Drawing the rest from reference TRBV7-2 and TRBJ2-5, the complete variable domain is GAGVSQSPSNKVTEKGKDVELRCDPISGHTALYWYRQSLGQGLEFLIYFQGNSAPDKSGLPSDRFSAERTGGSVSTLTIQRTQQEDSAVYLCASSLETGRQETQYFGPGTRLLVL.

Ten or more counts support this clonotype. CDR3 sequence: CASSLGLAGVEQFF. In DNA form, the CDR3 reads TGCGCCAGCAGCTTGGGACTAGCGGGAGTTGAGCAGTTCTTC. The chain carries TRBV5-1 and TRBJ2-1; the match to TRBD2 covers 12 bases. CDR3 length: 14 amino acids. The trim removed 0 bases at V and 9 bases at J, leaving 1 base unmatched. In germline, CDR1 is SGHRS, CDR2 YFSETQ.

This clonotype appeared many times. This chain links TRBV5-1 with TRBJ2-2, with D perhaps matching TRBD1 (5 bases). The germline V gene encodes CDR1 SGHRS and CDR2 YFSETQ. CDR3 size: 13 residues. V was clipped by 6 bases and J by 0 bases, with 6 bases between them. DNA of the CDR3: TGCGCCAGCACGACAGCGAACACCGGGGAGCTGTTTTTT. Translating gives CASTTANTGELFF.

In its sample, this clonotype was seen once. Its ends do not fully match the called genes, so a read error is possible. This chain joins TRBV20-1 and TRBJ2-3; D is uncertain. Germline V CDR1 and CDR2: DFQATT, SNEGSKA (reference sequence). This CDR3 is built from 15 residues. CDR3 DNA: TGCAGTGCTAGCGCAGCTAGGGTTTATCGGTATACGCAGTCTTTT. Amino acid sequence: CSASAARVYRYTQSF.

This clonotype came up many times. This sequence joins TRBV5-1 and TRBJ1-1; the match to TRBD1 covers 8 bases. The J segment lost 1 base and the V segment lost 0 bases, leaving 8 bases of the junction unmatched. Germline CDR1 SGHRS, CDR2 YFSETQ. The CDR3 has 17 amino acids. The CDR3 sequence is CASSLAPSQGANTEAFF. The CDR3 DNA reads TGCGCCAGCAGCTTGGCCCCATCGCAGGGGGCGAACACTGAAGCTTTCTTT.

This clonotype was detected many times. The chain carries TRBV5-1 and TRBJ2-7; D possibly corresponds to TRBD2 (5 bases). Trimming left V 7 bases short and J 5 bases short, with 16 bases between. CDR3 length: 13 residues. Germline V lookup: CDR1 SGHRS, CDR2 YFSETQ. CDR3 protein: CASPWLGENEQYF. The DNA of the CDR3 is TGCGCCAGCCCCTGGCTGGGAGAGAACGAGCAGTACTTC.

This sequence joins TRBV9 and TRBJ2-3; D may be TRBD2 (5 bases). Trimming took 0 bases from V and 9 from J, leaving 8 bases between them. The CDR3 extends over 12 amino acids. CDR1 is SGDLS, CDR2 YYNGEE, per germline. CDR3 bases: TGTGCCAGCAGCGTAGCCGAGCGGACGCAGTATTTT. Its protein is CASSVAERTQYF.